The source of this T cell receptor (beta chain) is a study of T cell responses to AZD1222 COVID-19 vaccine. The CDR3 sequence is 16 residues long. Per germline, CDR1 SNHLY and CDR2 FYNNEI. V gave up 4 bases and J gave up 10 bases; unmatched junction bases: 11. Produced via immunoSEQ multiplex PCR; TCRdb's table is partial and in-frame only. Of approximately 120,000 clones in the sample, about nine tenths were seen once. Regarding this clone: Its antigen is currently unknown.

Study observations and caveats: The reported proportion of spike-specific TCRs targeting unmutated variant regions was nearly half.

Sequencing was performed on peripheral blood, taken on day 0 of AZD1222 vaccination. The chain is built from TRBV2 and TRBJ2-1; 12 bases line up with TRBD2. The TCR sequence derives from an adult in good health. The CDR3 sequence is CASSGRTSGASGEQFF. For the CDR3, the DNA is TGTGCCAGCAGTGGGCGGACTAGCGGGGCGTCCGGCGAGCAGTTCTTC. Full variable domain (remainder filled in from reference TRBV2 and TRBJ2-1): EPEVTQTPSHQVTQMGQEVILRCVPISNHLYFYWYRQILGQKVEFLVSFYNNEISEKSEIFDDQFSVERPDGSNFTLKIRSTKLEDSAMYFCASSGRTSGASGEQFFGPGTRLTVL.